This T cell receptor beta chain was retrieved from a study of T cells and Merkel cell carcinoma outcomes. This CDR3 contains 13 residues. Germline V gives CDR1 SGHRS, CDR2 YFSETQ. V lost 0 bases to trimming and J lost 1 base, with 4 bases between them. Assay: immunoSEQ multiplex PCR; the TCRdb copy retains only in-frame clones and omits some. Among 140 or so clones listed, more than 80% were seen once. The gene calls are TRBV5-1 and TRBJ1-1; no definite D call. The source material was tumor tissue from Merkel cell carcinoma. The clonotype comes from a human donor with Merkel cell carcinoma. The CDR3 nucleotides read TGCGCCAGCAGCTTGGGGGGGAACACTGAAGCTTTCTTT. Translating gives CASSLGGNTEAFF. Drawing the rest from reference TRBV5-1 and TRBJ1-1, the complete variable domain is KAGVTQTPRYLIKTRGQQVTLSCSPISGHRSVSWYQQTPGQGLQFLFEYFSETQRNKGNFPGRFSGRQFSNSRSEMNVSTLELGDSALYLCASSLGGNTEAFFGQGTRLTVV.